Described below is a single T cell receptor beta chain sequence and its context. This sample was taken from a study of T cell repertoires in cytomegalovirus infection. The CDR3 runs to 13 residues. Germline CDR1 reads SGHAT; CDR2 reads FQNNGV. V dropped 5 bases and J dropped 6; count of bases not matched to a gene: 3. MiXCR, applied by TCRdb to the reads, yields one record per CDR3 protein. The sample includes 150,000 to 200,000 distinct CDR3 sequences, 14% of them seen just once. The source is a human donor in good health (CMV status not recorded). Some clones in this sample may be carry-over from other donors' samples. The material sequenced was PBMCs. The chain has TRBV11-2 and TRBJ2-2; 7 bases match TRBD1. CDR3: CASSPTGAGELFF. As DNA, the CDR3 is TGTGCCAGCAGCCCAACAGGGGCCGGGGAGCTGTTTTTT. The full variable domain, in which reference TRBV11-2 and TRBJ2-2 provide the parts outside the CDR3, is EAGVAQSPRYKIIEKRQSVAFWCNPISGHATLYWYQQILGQGPKLLIQFQNNGVVDDSQLPKDRFSAERLKGVDSTLKIQPAKLEDSAVYLCASSPTGAGELFFGEGSRLTVL.